Sequencing of this T cell receptor beta chain was carried out in a study of glioma-infiltrating T cells. Study as a whole: Samples included WHO grade II oligodendrogliomas or astrocytomas and initial-diagnosis grade IV glioblastomas. Presurgical dexamethasone in glioma patients lasted six or fewer days. General study findings and limits: Patients with low tissue-blood divergence carried a signature set of shared blood CDR3 motifs.

Amplification of TCR alpha and beta CDR3 regions from RNA used iRepertoire nested multiplex PCR. TCRdb fed the multiplex PCR reads into MiXCR, producing one record per CDR3 protein. The sample lists fewer than 500,000 distinct CDR3 sequences; 41% were seen once. Note on this clonotype: Its antigen is undetermined. This may be a read error: a much more frequent sequence differs by one nucleotide.

Sequenced sample: glioma tissue, nonneoplastic brain tissue, or PBMCs (not recorded which). The TCR was taken from a human donor with low-grade glioma or glioblastoma, undergoing nonglioma brain surgery, or in good health (not recorded which).

CDR3 amino acids: CATSKTVAGTQYF. The CDR3 bases are TGTGCCACCAGCAAAACAGTGGCAGGTACGCAGTATTTT. This rearrangement joins TRBV15 to TRBJ2-3; D gene uncertain. The length of the CDR3 is 13 residues. Per germline, CDR1 LNHNV and CDR2 YYDKDF (reference sequence). V shed 4 bases and J shed 8 bases, with 13 bases lying between them.